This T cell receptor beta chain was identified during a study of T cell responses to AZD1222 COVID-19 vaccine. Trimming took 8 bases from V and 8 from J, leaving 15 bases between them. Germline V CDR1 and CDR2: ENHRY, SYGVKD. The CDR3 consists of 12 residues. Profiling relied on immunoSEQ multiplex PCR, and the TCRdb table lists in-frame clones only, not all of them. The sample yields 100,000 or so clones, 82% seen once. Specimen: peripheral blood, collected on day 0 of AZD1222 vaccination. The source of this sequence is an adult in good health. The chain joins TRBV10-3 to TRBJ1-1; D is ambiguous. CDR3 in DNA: TGTGCCATCTCAGGAAGTACCGGGGAAGCTTTCTTT. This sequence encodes CAISGSTGEAFF.